These T cell receptor beta chains were read from a single sample in a study of STAT5B mutations in CD4+ large granular lymphocyte leukemia. Data came from immunoSEQ multiplex PCR; TCRdb stores just in-frame clones and leaves some out. The sample has 34,000 or so clones, 70% to 90% seen once. The sequencing sample was made of CD4+ T cells from blood buffy coats. The receptor set was obtained from a human donor in good health. Each CDR3 is given with its conserved first and last residue. The D gene is left open where the match is weak. A row's size may be missing; if present it is once, few, many or a size class.

17,TRBD1,TRBV7-2,NA,TRBJ2-5,CASSLQGGTGGEKTQYF,TGTGCCAGCAGCCTACAGGGGGGGACAGGGGGCGAAAAGACCCAGTACTTC
13,NA,TRBV19,NA,TRBJ1-1,CASSNLGNTEAFF,TGTGCCAGTAGTAATTTGGGGAACACTGAAGCTTTCTTT
14,TRBD1,TRBV30,NA,TRBJ1-1,CAWRRDRGSTEAFF,TGTGCCTGGAGGCGGGACAGGGGGTCCACTGAAGCTTTCTTT
13,TRBD2,TRBV7-3,NA,TRBJ2-1,CASSFSGSREQFF,TGTGCCAGCAGCTTTAGCGGGAGCAGGGAGCAGTTCTTC
12,NA,TRBV30,NA,TRBJ1-1,CAWSAAEGKTFF,TGTGCCTGGAGTGCGGCGGAGGGTAAAACTTTCTTT
14,NA,TRBV5-1,NA,TRBJ2-7,CASSLGRVAYEQYF,TGCGCCAGCAGCTTGGGCAGGGTCGCTTACGAGCAGTACTTC
16,NA,TRBV7-9,once,TRBJ2-7,CASSLAHVREKDEQYF,TGTGCCAGCAGCTTAGCTCACGTTCGGGAGAAGGACGAGCAGTACTTC
12,NA,TRBV5-4,NA,TRBJ2-7,CASSSPGGEQYF,TGTGCCAGCAGCTCCCCCGGGGGCGAGCAGTACTTC
15,NA,TRBV5-1,NA,TRBJ1-3,CASSEGHYSGNTIYF,TGCGCCAGCAGCGAGGGACACTACTCTGGAAACACCATATATTTT
14,NA,TRBV6-5,NA,TRBJ2-7,CASSPPGLRYEQYF,TGTGCCAGCAGTCCCCCGGGACTCAGATACGAGCAGTACTTC
16,TRBD2,TRBV11-1,NA,TRBJ2-1,CASSSSGLAGYNEQFF,TGTGCCAGCAGCTCCTCGGGACTAGCGGGGTACAATGAGCAGTTCTTC
15,NA,TRBV6-5,NA,TRBJ1-2,CASSYSGRGLNGYTF,TGTGCCAGCAGTTACTCGGGCAGGGGACTAAATGGCTACACCTTC
15,NA,TRBV7-2,NA,TRBJ2-3,CASSSPNPGTDTQYF,TGTGCCAGCAGCTCACCCAACCCGGGCACAGATACGCAGTATTTT
13,TRBD1,TRBV7-2,NA,TRBJ2-5,CASSPWTGETQYF,TGTGCCAGCAGCCCATGGACAGGGGAGACCCAGTACTTC
15,TRBD2,TRBV30,once,TRBJ2-1,CACRSGSRSYNEQFF,TGTGCCTGTAGGAGCGGGAGCAGATCCTACAATGAGCAGTTCTTC
17,NA,TRBV19,NA,TRBJ1-1,CASSVEWGELTNTEAFF,TGTGCCAGTAGTGTGGAATGGGGGGAACTTACGAACACTGAAGCTTTCTTT